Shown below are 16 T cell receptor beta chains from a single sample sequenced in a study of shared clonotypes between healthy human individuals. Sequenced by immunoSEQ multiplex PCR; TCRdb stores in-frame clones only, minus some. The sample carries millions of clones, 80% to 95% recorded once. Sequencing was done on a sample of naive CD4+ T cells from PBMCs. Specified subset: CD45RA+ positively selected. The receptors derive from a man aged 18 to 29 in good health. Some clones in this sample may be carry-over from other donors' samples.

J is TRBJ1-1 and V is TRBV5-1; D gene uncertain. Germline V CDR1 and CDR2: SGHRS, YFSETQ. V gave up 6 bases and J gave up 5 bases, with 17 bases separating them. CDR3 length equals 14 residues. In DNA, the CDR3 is TGCGCCAGCACCCTCTCCGCGGGTAGAACTGAAGCTTTCTTT. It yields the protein CASTLSAGRTEAFF.

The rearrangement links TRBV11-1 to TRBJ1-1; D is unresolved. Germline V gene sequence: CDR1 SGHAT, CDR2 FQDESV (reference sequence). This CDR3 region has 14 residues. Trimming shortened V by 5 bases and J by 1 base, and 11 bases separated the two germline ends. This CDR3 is CASSGDRGNTEAFF. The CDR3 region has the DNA TGTGCCAGCAGCGGGGATCGGGGGAACACTGAAGCTTTCTTT.

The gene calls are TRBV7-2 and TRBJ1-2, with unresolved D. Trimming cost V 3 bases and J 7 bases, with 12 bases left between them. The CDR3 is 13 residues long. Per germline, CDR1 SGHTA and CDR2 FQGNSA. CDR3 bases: TGTGCCAGCAGCTTTGGACCCGGACCTGGCTACACCTTC. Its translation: CASSFGPGPGYTF.

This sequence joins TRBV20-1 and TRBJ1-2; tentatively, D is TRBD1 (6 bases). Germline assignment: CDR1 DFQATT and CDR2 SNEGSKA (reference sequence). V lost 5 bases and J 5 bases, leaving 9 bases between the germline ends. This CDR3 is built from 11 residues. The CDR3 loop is CSASGQYGYTF. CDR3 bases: TGCAGTGCTTCCGGACAGTATGGCTACACCTTC.

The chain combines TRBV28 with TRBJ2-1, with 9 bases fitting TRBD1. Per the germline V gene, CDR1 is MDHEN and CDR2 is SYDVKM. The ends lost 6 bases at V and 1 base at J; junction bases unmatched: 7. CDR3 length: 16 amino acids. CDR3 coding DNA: TGTGCCAGCAGAACGACAGGGGGAGGATCCTACAATGAGCAGTTCTTC. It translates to CASRTTGGGSYNEQFF.

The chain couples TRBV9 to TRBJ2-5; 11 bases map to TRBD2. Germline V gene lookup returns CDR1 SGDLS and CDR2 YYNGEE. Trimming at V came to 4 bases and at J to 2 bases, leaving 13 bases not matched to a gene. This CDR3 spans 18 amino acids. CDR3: CASSPGASGRTFQETQYF. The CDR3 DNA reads TGTGCCAGCAGCCCTGGGGCTAGCGGGAGGACTTTTCAAGAGACCCAGTACTTC. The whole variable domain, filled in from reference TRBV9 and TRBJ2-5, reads DSGVTQTPKHLITATGQRVTLRCSPRSGDLSVYWYQQSLDQGLQFLIQYYNGEERAKGNILERFSAQQFPDLHSELNLSSLELGDSALYFCASSPGASGRTFQETQYFGPGTRLLVL.

CDR3 bases: TGTGCCAGTCAGTTGGGCCCAAGACTGAACACTGAAGCTTTCTTT. Translation gives CASQLGPRLNTEAFF. V and J are TRBV19 and TRBJ1-1; D gene uncertain. This CDR3 region has 15 residues. Germline CDR1 and CDR2: LNHDA and SQIVND (reference sequence). Trimming took 8 bases from V and 0 from J, leaving 16 bases between them.

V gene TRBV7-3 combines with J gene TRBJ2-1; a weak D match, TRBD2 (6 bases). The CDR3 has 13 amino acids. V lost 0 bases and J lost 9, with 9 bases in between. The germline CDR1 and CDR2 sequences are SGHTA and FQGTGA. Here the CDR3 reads CASSLTRETEQFF. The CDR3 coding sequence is TGTGCCAGCAGCTTAACTCGGGAGACTGAGCAGTTCTTC.

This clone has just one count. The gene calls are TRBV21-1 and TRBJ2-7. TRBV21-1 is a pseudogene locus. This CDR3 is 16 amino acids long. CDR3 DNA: TGTGCCAGCAGTCTAAATAGGACGACAAAGCTCTACGAGCAGTACTTC. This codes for CASSLNRTTKLYEQYF.

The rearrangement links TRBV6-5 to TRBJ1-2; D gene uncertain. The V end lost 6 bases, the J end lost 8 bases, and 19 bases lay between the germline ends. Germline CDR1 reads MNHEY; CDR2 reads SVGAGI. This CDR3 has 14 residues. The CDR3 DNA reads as TGTGCCAGCAGCCCGGACCTTCAAAGCCGAGGCTACACCTTC. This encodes CASSPDLQSRGYTF.

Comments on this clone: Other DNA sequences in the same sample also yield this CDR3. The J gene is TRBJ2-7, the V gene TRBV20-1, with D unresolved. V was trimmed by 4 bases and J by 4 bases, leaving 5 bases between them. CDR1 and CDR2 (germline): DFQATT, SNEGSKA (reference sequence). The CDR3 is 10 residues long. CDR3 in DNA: TGCAGTGCTACGGGTTACGAGCAGTACTTC. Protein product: CSATGYEQYF.

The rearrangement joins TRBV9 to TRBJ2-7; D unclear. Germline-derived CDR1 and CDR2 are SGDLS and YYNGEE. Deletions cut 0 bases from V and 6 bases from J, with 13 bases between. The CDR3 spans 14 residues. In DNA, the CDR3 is TGTGCCAGCAGCGTAGATCCCTACTACAGCGAGCAGTACTTC. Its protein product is CASSVDPYYSEQYF.

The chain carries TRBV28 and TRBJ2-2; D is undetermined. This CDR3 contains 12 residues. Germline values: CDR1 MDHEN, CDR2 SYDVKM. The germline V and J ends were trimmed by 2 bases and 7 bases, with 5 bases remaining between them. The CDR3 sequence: CASSLNFGELFF. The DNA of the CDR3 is TGTGCCAGCAGTTTAAATTTCGGGGAGCTGTTTTTT.

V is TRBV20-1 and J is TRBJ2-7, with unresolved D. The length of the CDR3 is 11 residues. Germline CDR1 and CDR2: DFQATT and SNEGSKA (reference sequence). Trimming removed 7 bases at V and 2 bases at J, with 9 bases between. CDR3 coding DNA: TGCAGTGTGACCGCAGCCTACGAGCAGTACTTC. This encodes CSVTAAYEQYF.

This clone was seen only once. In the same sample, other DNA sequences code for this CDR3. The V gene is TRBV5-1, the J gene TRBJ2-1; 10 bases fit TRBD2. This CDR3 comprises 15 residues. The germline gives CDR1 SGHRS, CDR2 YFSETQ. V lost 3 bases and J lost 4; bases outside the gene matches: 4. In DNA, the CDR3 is TGCGCCAGCAGCTGGGGACTAGCGTTTTACAATGAGCAGTTCTTC. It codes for CASSWGLAFYNEQFF.

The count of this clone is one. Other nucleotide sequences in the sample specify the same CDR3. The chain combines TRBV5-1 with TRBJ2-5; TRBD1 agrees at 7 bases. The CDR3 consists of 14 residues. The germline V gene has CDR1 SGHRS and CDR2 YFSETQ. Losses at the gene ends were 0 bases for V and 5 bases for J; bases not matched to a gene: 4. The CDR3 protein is CASSLEGRGETQYF. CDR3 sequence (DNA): TGCGCCAGCAGCTTGGAGGGCAGGGGGGAGACCCAGTACTTC.